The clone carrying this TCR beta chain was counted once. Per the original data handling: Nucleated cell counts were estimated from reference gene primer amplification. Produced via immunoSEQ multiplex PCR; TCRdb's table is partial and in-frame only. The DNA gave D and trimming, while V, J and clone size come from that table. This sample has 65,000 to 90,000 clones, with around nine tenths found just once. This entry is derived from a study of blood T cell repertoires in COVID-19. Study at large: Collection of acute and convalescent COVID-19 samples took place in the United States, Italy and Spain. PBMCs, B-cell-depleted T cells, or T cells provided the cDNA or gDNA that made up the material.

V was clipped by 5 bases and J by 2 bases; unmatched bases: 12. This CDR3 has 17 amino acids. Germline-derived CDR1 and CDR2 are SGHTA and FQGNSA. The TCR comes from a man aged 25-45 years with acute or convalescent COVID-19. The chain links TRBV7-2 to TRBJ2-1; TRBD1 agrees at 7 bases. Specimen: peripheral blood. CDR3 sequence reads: CASSPETGVNTYNEQFF. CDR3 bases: TGTGCCAGCAGCCCGGAAACAGGGGTAAACACCTACAATGAGCAGTTCTTC.